Below, 29 T cell receptor beta chains from the same sample are listed, as sequenced in a study of blood T cell repertoires in COVID-19. The method was immunoSEQ multiplex PCR; TCRdb's version includes in-frame clones alone and lacks a portion of them. The sample has about 140,000 clones, approximately 90% seen once; the top ten hold roughly 4%. Sequencing was performed on peripheral blood. These receptors all come from a woman between 40 and 50 years old with acute or convalescent COVID-19.

This sequence joins TRBV5-1 and TRBJ1-3; a weak D match, TRBD1 (5 bases). Trimming pared 3 bases from V and 2 bases from J, leaving 12 bases between. Germline V lookup: CDR1 SGHRS, CDR2 YFSETQ. CDR3 length: 15 amino acids. The CDR3 is CASSWQGTTGNTIYF. The CDR3 nucleotides read TGCGCCAGCAGCTGGCAGGGAACTACTGGAAACACCATATATTTT.

This clone was observed a single time. The chain combines TRBV14 with TRBJ1-2; TRBD1 is a possible D gene (6 bases). CDR3 length: 14 amino acids. Trimming shortened V by 1 base and J by 7 bases, and 13 bases separated the two germline ends. Per the germline V gene, CDR1 is SGHDN and CDR2 is FVKESK. CDR3 nucleotides: TGTGCCAGCAGCCAAGGACAGGCCGTTGGTGGCTACACCTTC. Its protein product is CASSQGQAVGGYTF. The variable domain in full, completed from reference TRBV14 and TRBJ1-2, reads EAGVTQFPSHSVIEKGQTVTLRCDPISGHDNLYWYRRVMGKEIKFLLHFVKESKQDESGMPNNRFLAERTGGTYSTLKVQPAELEDSGVYFCASSQGQAVGGYTFGSGTRLTVV.

V is TRBV30 and J is TRBJ2-7; a possible D gene is TRBD2 (6 bases). Trimming took 7 bases from V and 1 from J, leaving 14 bases between them. The CDR3 is made up of 13 amino acids. CDR1 GTSNPN and CDR2 SVGIG come from the germline V gene (reference sequence). The CDR3 region is CASRDGGSYEQYF. CDR3 bases: TGTGCCTCGCGCGATGGGGGGTCCTACGAGCAGTACTTC.

V is TRBV27 and J is TRBJ1-1; no clear D. V lost 5 bases and J 0 bases, leaving 10 bases between the germline ends. Germline assignment: CDR1 MNHEY and CDR2 SMNVEV (reference sequence). The CDR3 extends over 14 amino acids. The CDR3 coding sequence is TGTGCCAGCAGTCCCCGGCAGGTGAACACTGAAGCTTTCTTT. It encodes CASSPRQVNTEAFF.

The chain's CDR3 is CASSGQKNQPQHF. CDR3 sequence (DNA): TGTGCCAGCAGCGGACAGAAAAATCAGCCCCAGCATTTT. V is TRBV7-2 and J is TRBJ1-5, with D perhaps TRBD1 (6 bases). CDR1 SGHTA and CDR2 FQGNSA come from the germline V gene. V lost 5 bases to trimming and J lost 4 bases, with 9 bases between them. CDR3 length: 13 residues.

This CDR3 reads CAWRGHATGELFF. The CDR3 bases are TGTGCCTGGAGGGGACACGCCACCGGGGAGCTGTTTTTT. The V gene is TRBV30, the J gene TRBJ2-2, with D possibly TRBD1 on 6 matching bases. The CDR3 has 13 residues. Germline V gene sequence: CDR1 GTSNPN, CDR2 SVGIG (reference sequence). The V end lost 3 bases, the J end lost 4 bases, and 9 bases lay between the germline ends.

In this sample, this clone turned up once. CDR3 sequence (DNA): TGCGCCAGCAGCCAACACCACGGAGGGGCTAGCTCTACAGATACGCAGTATTTT. This translates into CASSQHHGGASSTDTQYF. The gene calls are TRBV4-3 and TRBJ2-3, with D maybe TRBD2 (6 bases). Trimming left V 2 bases short and J 3 bases short, with 21 bases between. Germline CDR1 LGHNA, CDR2 YSLEER. The CDR3 extends over 18 amino acids.

This clone was recorded once. This chain connects TRBV30 to TRBJ2-5, with D perhaps TRBD2 (5 bases). The length of the CDR3 is 12 residues. Germline V lookup: CDR1 GTSNPN, CDR2 SVGIG (reference sequence). V was trimmed by 5 bases and J by 3 bases, leaving 10 bases between them. In nucleotides, the CDR3 is TGTGCCTGGGGGGAGATGAAAGAGACCCAGTACTTC. Protein sequence: CAWGEMKETQYF.

The V gene is TRBV30, the J gene TRBJ2-7; D is perhaps TRBD1 (6 bases). The CDR3 totals 13 residues. V gave up 0 bases and J gave up 7 bases, with 13 bases separating them. Germline V gene data show CDR1 as GTSNPN and CDR2 as SVGIG (reference sequence). The CDR3 DNA reads TGTGCCTGGAGTGTACAGGGATTGGGGGAGCAGTACTTC. Translation gives CAWSVQGLGEQYF. The full variable domain, completed using reference TRBV30 and TRBJ2-7, is SQTIHQWPATLVQPVGSPLSLECTVEGTSNPNLYWYRQAAGRGLQLLFYSVGIGQISSEVPQNLSASRPQDRQFILSSKKLLLSDSGFYLCAWSVQGLGEQYFGPGTRLTVT.

The chain employs TRBV6-5 and TRBJ1-1; D is ambiguous. The CDR3 runs to 14 residues. Germline-derived CDR1 and CDR2 are MNHEY and SVGAGI. V gave up 0 bases and J gave up 6 bases, with 11 bases separating them. CDR3 bases: TGTGCCAGCAGTTACTCGGCCACGGAGTCTGAAGCTTTCTTT. This translates into CASSYSATESEAFF.

This chain links TRBV7-2 with TRBJ1-1; tentatively, D is TRBD1 (6 bases). Per germline, CDR1 SGHTA and CDR2 FQGNSA. V lost 5 bases, J lost 7 bases, and 26 bases lay in between. This CDR3 has 17 residues. The CDR3, as DNA: TGTGCCAGCAGCATATCCTCCGCGACAGGACCGAATGGTGAAGCTTTCTTT. It encodes CASSISSATGPNGEAFF.

V and J are TRBV19 and TRBJ2-2; no clear D gene. The CDR3 totals 13 residues. V was trimmed by 1 base and J by 8 bases, leaving 8 bases between them. Per germline, CDR1 LNHDA and CDR2 SQIVND (reference sequence). CDR3 protein: CASSIAEDGELFF. CDR3 sequence (DNA): TGTGCCAGTAGTATAGCTGAGGATGGGGAGCTGTTTTTT.

The gene calls are TRBV30 and TRBJ1-6; D gene unclear. Per the germline V gene, CDR1 is GTSNPN and CDR2 is SVGIG (reference sequence). V was trimmed by 4 bases and J by 5 bases, leaving 12 bases between them. This CDR3 comprises 14 residues. CDR3 DNA: TGTGCCTGGAAACACGGAGTGAATAATTCACCCCTCCACTTT. It encodes CAWKHGVNNSPLHF.

CDR3 sequence (DNA): TGTGCCAGCAGCTTGGAGCGGGGGACTGAAGCTTTCTTT. Its protein product is CASSLERGTEAFF. The chain couples TRBV9 to TRBJ1-1; D might be TRBD1 (5 bases). This CDR3 is built from 13 residues. Between the trimmed V and J ends, which lost 4 bases and 5 bases, there was a span of 12 bases. Germline CDR1 reads SGDLS; CDR2 reads YYNGEE. Variable domain in full (rest from reference TRBV9 and TRBJ1-1): DSGVTQTPKHLITATGQRVTLRCSPRSGDLSVYWYQQSLDQGLQFLIQYYNGEERAKGNILERFSAQQFPDLHSELNLSSLELGDSALYFCASSLERGTEAFFGQGTRLTVV.

The V and J genes are TRBV7-2 and TRBJ1-2; TRBD1 might be the D (6 bases). Per the germline V gene, CDR1 is SGHTA and CDR2 is FQGNSA. The CDR3 is 14 amino acids. V was cut by 5 bases and J by 7 bases, with 17 bases left in between. CDR3 DNA: TGTGCCAGCAGCGCAAATACAGGGAGAGGTGGCTACACCTTC. It yields the protein CASSANTGRGGYTF.

This chain links TRBV7-3 with TRBJ2-6, with 8 bases aligning to TRBD1. CDR1 and CDR2 (germline): SGHTA, FQGTGA. Losses at the gene ends were 5 bases for V and 0 bases for J; bases not matched to a gene: 6. The CDR3 is 17 amino acids. In DNA form, the CDR3 reads TGTGCCAGCAGCCCTGGACAGGGAATCTCTGGGGCCAACGTCCTGACTTTC. It is translated as CASSPGQGISGANVLTF.

The chain recombines TRBV29-1 with TRBJ2-7, with 10 bases matching TRBD2. The CDR3 contains 15 residues. V shed 5 bases, J shed 5 bases, and the junction held 12 bases outside the gene matches. From germline, CDR1 is SQVTM and CDR2 ANQGSEA. CDR3 coding DNA: TGCAGCGTTTATGGGACAGCGGGAGGGATCAACGAGCAGTACTTC. Protein: CSVYGTAGGINEQYF.

J is TRBJ2-5 and V is TRBV7-9; 9 nucleotides agree with TRBD1. Looked up from germline, CDR1 is SEHNR and CDR2 is FQNEAQ (reference sequence). Losses at the gene ends were 6 bases for V and 4 bases for J; bases not matched to a gene: 6. CDR3 length equals 14 residues. CDR3 nucleotide sequence: TGTGCCAGCAGTGCCGGGACAGGGTTAGAGACCCAGTACTTC. This translates into CASSAGTGLETQYF. The complete variable domain, with remaining parts taken from reference TRBV7-9 and TRBJ2-5, reads DTGVSQNPRHKITKRGQNVTFRCDPISEHNRLYWYRQTLGQGPEFLTYFQNEAQLEKSRLLSDRFSAERPKGSFSTLEIQRTEQGDSAMYLCASSAGTGLETQYFGPGTRLLVL.

The V call is TRBV7-9, the J call TRBJ1-1; TRBD1 matches 8 bases. This CDR3 spans 15 amino acids. CDR1 is SEHNR, CDR2 FQNEAQ, per germline (reference sequence). The ends lost 5 bases at V and 3 bases at J; junction bases unmatched: 8. The CDR3 is CASSEPQGAYTEAFF. CDR3 nucleotides: TGTGCCAGCAGCGAGCCCCAGGGGGCCTACACTGAAGCTTTCTTT.

This clone was detected once. The chain carries TRBV12-3 or TRBV12-4 and TRBJ1-2, with D uncertain. V was trimmed by 5 bases and J by 7 bases, leaving 8 bases between them. CDR3 length: 11 residues. The CDR3 DNA is TGTGCCAGCAGTAAAATCGGTGGCTACACCTTC. This codes for CASSKIGGYTF.

The V call is TRBV7-2, the J call TRBJ2-7; D is possibly TRBD2 (6 bases). Germline V gene sequence: CDR1 SGHTA, CDR2 FQGNSA. The CDR3 runs 15 residues. Trimming removed 7 bases from V and 0 bases from J, with 16 bases in between. The CDR3 reads CASTLGAGYSYEQYF. CDR3 coding DNA: TGTGCCAGCACCCTCGGGGCGGGATACTCCTACGAGCAGTACTTC.

The chain is built from TRBV28 and TRBJ1-2; possible D gene TRBD1, 5 bases. Germline V gives CDR1 MDHEN, CDR2 SYDVKM. The CDR3 is 15 residues long. V dropped 8 bases and J dropped 0 bases, with 16 bases sitting between them. The CDR3 is CASYYFSTANYGYTF. CDR3 in DNA: TGTGCCAGCTACTACTTCTCGACAGCTAACTATGGCTACACCTTC.

This clone came up a few times. This sequence joins TRBV19 and TRBJ1-5, with 9 bases that match TRBD1. Germline assignment: CDR1 LNHDA and CDR2 SQIVND (reference sequence). Trimming removed 6 bases from V and 3 bases from J; junction bases left unmatched: 12. The length of the CDR3 is 17 residues. The DNA for the CDR3 is TGTGCCAGTAGGGGGGGCCCCGGGACAGGGTACAATCAGCCCCAGCATTTT. Translation: CASRGGPGTGYNQPQHF.

The chain recombines TRBV2 with TRBJ2-3; the match to TRBD2 covers 12 bases. From germline, CDR1 is SNHLY and CDR2 FYNNEI. V lost 2 bases and J lost 1; bases outside the gene matches: 1. The CDR3 totals 16 residues. CDR3 DNA sequence: TGTGCCAGCAGTGAATGGACTAGCGGGGGCACAGATACGCAGTATTTT. This gives the protein CASSEWTSGGTDTQYF. The variable domain in full, completed from reference TRBV2 and TRBJ2-3, reads EPEVTQTPSHQVTQMGQEVILRCVPISNHLYFYWYRQILGQKVEFLVSFYNNEISEKSEIFDDQFSVERPDGSNFTLKIRSTKLEDSAMYFCASSEWTSGGTDTQYFGPGTRLTVL.

CDR3 region: CASSPGTAGYTF. Written as DNA, the CDR3 is TGTGCCAGCTCACCGGGGACAGCCGGCTACACCTTC. V gene TRBV18 combines with J gene TRBJ1-2, with TRBD1 identical over 7 bases. Per the germline V gene, CDR1 is KGHSH and CDR2 is LQKENI. The junction had 3 bases not matched to a gene; V was cut back by 3 bases and J by 8 bases. The CDR3 sequence is 12 residues long.

This chain connects TRBV6-1 to TRBJ1-4; D remains unclear. Germline CDR1 is MNHNS and CDR2 is SASEGT. The V end was cut by 5 bases, the J end by 1 base, with 11 bases between. The length of the CDR3 is 15 residues. CDR3 region: CASSSRGGTNEKLFF. CDR3 nucleotides: TGTGCCAGCAGTTCCCGCGGTGGAACTAATGAAAAACTGTTTTTT.

The DNA of the CDR3 is TGCGCCAGCAGCTTATTCCAACAGGGTAACACTGAAGCTTTCTTT. Translated, it gives CASSLFQQGNTEAFF. The V gene is TRBV5-1, the J gene TRBJ1-1; TRBD1 is a possible D gene (6 bases). This CDR3 region has 15 residues. Germline CDR1 SGHRS, CDR2 YFSETQ. V was trimmed by 2 bases and J by 2 bases, leaving 13 bases between them.

The CDR3: CASSATGPSNTEAFF. The CDR3 nucleotides read TGTGCCAGTAGTGCTACAGGGCCTTCGAACACTGAAGCTTTCTTT. The rearrangement joins TRBV19 to TRBJ1-1; maybe TRBD1 (6 bases). The V and J ends lost 5 bases and 1 base respectively, with 14 bases between them. The CDR3 has 15 amino acids. In germline, CDR1 is LNHDA, CDR2 SQIVND (reference sequence).

The chain carries TRBV6-2 or TRBV6-3 and TRBJ2-3, with 10 bases identical to TRBD1. Trimming removed 4 bases from V and 2 bases from J; junction bases left unmatched: 6. Germline V CDR1 and CDR2: MNHEY, SVGEGT. CDR3 size: 16 residues. The CDR3 sequence: CASSFRGTGVTDTQYF. The DNA of the CDR3 is TGTGCCAGCAGTTTCCGGGGGACAGGGGTCACAGATACGCAGTATTTT.